This T cell receptor beta chain emerged from a study of T cell repertoires in MIS-A myocarditis (dated by TCRdb to between 2022 and 2023). CDR3 length: 14 amino acids, cysteine to phenylalanine. The retained sequence is limited to the CDR3, 42 bases, with the frame set at the first base. CDR1 and CDR2 are read off the germline V gene as SGHAT and FQNNGV. V and J are trimmed by 5 bases and 1 base, and the gene matches miss 3 bases of the junction. The QIAamp DNA FFPE kit was used to extract genomic DNA from formalin-fixed paraffin-embedded autopsy tissue. TCRbeta CDR3 regions were amplified by the immunoSEQ bias-controlled multiplex PCR and were subjected to high-throughput sequencing. In the paper's pipeline: The immunoSEQ vendor pipeline collapsed and filtered the CDR3 sequences so that the abundance and frequency of each unique TCRbeta CDR3 could be quantified. CD-HIT clustered dominant CDR3 amino acid sequences with SARS-CoV-2-specific ImmuneCODE TCRbeta sequences at a 90% global sequence identity threshold. Clones at frequencies from 0.1 to 1 were categorized as hyperexpanded, and clones at frequencies from 0.01 to 0.1 were categorized as large. CDR3 amino acid sequences and V and J gene assignments of dominant clones were confirmed with MiXCR. The R stringdist package was used to calculate Levenshtein distances between the patient clonotypes and the ImmuneCODE hits. TCRdb mirrors the immuneACCESS table, restricted to in-frame sequences. Some clones are absent from its copies; in checked studies, under half trace to an unresolved V gene, and the reason for the others is unknown. For V, J and clone size, that table is used; D and trimming come from the DNA. The sample records about 11,000 clones, roughly 80% of which are singletons. The leading ten clones occupy around 29% of the sample.

Concerning this clone: Its antigen is not yet known. It has no much larger one-base neighbor in the sample; base qualities were not kept.

Sequencing used right ventricle heart tissue obtained at autopsy. The cell subset or site label here, explained by the study, means: cardiac tissue sample (left or right ventricle, interventricular septum, or pericardium). The TCR comes from a man younger than 30 with fulminant myocarditis from multisystem inflammatory syndrome in adults (MIS-A) after COVID-19. This chain is built from TRBV11-2 and TRBJ1-1, with 8 bases matching TRBD1. The CDR3 corresponds to CASSKGTGNTEAFF. The nucleotide sequence reads TGTGCCAGCAGCAAGGGGACAGGGAACACTGAAGCTTTCTTT.